Below, one T cell receptor beta chain is given with its context. What it recognizes is unknown. Sequencing was performed with immunoSEQ multiplex PCR; in TCRdb, only in-frame clones are kept and a portion is missing. The sample yields 99,000 or so clones, around four fifths seen once. The data were taken from a study of T cell clones after liver transplantation. Overall study: In this trial, immunosuppression withdrawal was attempted within 2 years of liver transplant. Apart from a few HCV-positive recipients, transplants were for non-autoimmune, non-viral reasons. Findings of the study overall: Conclusions were preliminary, with small, heterogeneous patient groups. In 5 of 8 subjects, circulating graft-donor-reactive CD4 TCRbeta sequences fell significantly after transplant.

The sequence came from a human donor who received a liver transplant. The source material was CD4+ T cells from blood, sampled before liver transplant.

The CDR3 DNA is TGTGCCAGCCCTACCCTCTTCCGCGGCGGCACAGATACGCAGTATTTT. It translates to CASPTLFRGGTDTQYF. J is TRBJ2-3 and V is TRBV6-4, with D hard to call. V lost 8 bases, J lost 1 base, and 19 bases lay in between. The germline V gene has CDR1 MRHNA and CDR2 SNTAGT. The CDR3 runs 16 residues.